Following are 13 T cell receptor beta chains from one sample sequenced in a study of blood T cell repertoires in COVID-19. Method: immunoSEQ multiplex PCR; TCRdb's copy keeps in-frame clones and lacks some. The table lists about 260,000 clones, 85% of them singletons. The material sequenced was peripheral blood. The receptor source for this set is a human donor in a cohort sampled during active COVID-19.

This rearrangement joins TRBV7-9 to TRBJ2-7; TRBD1 agrees at 8 bases. This CDR3 has 15 amino acids. CDR1 SEHNR and CDR2 FQNEAQ come from the germline V gene (reference sequence). After removal of 5 bases from V and 6 bases from J, the junction contained 12 bases not matched to a gene. CDR3 protein: CASSQIGDRGGEQYF. The CDR3 DNA sequence: TGTGCCAGCAGCCAAATCGGAGACAGGGGTGGCGAGCAGTACTTC. The variable domain in full, completed from reference TRBV7-9 and TRBJ2-7, reads DTGVSQNPRHKITKRGQNVTFRCDPISEHNRLYWYRQTLGQGPEFLTYFQNEAQLEKSRLLSDRFSAERPKGSFSTLEIQRTEQGDSAMYLCASSQIGDRGGEQYFGPGTRLTVT.

The chain combines TRBV5-4 with TRBJ2-3; 8 nucleotides line up with TRBD1. Trimming at V came to 2 bases and at J to 0 bases, leaving 5 bases not matched to a gene. Looked up from germline, CDR1 is SGHNT and CDR2 is YYREEE (reference sequence). The CDR3 spans 16 residues. The CDR3 loop reads CASSFPGGASTDTQYF. For the CDR3, the DNA is TGTGCCAGCAGCTTTCCAGGGGGCGCGAGCACAGATACGCAGTATTTT.

The chain has TRBV18 and TRBJ1-2, with TRBD1 identical over 7 bases. J was trimmed by 5 bases and V by 6 bases; bases with no gene match: 27. CDR1 is KGHSH, CDR2 LQKENI, per germline. The CDR3 is 20 residues long. As DNA, the CDR3 is TGTGCCAGCTCTCAATTAGGAGAGGTGACAGGGCGACTTTCCGATTATGGCTACACCTTC. Protein sequence: CASSQLGEVTGRLSDYGYTF. The complete variable domain, with remaining parts taken from reference TRBV18 and TRBJ1-2, reads NAGVMQNPRHLVRRRGQEARLRCSPMKGHSHVYWYRQLPEEGLKFMVYLQKENIIDESGMPKERFSAEFPKEGPSILRIQQVVRGDSAAYFCASSQLGEVTGRLSDYGYTFGSGTRLTVV.

This chain links TRBV20-1 with TRBJ1-2; 7 nucleotides line up with TRBD1. Germline assignment: CDR1 DFQATT and CDR2 SNEGSKA (reference sequence). V shed 6 bases and J 5 bases; nucleotides not matched to a gene: 3. This CDR3 has 11 residues. The CDR3 sequence: CSAEQGYGYTF. The DNA for the CDR3 is TGCAGTGCAGAACAGGGGTATGGCTACACCTTC.

The chain employs TRBV7-2 and TRBJ2-1, with D unresolved. CDR3 size: 15 residues. Trimming took 1 base from V and 7 from J, leaving 14 bases between them. Germline V gene lookup returns CDR1 SGHTA and CDR2 FQGNSA. CDR3 sequence reads: CASSLGLGLRNEQFF. DNA for the CDR3: TGTGCCAGCAGCTTAGGTTTGGGCCTCCGTAATGAGCAGTTCTTC. The variable domain in full, with the rest retrieved from reference TRBV7-2 and TRBJ2-1, is GAGVSQSPSNKVTEKGKDVELRCDPISGHTALYWYRQSLGQGLEFLIYFQGNSAPDKSGLPSDRFSAERTGGSVSTLTIQRTQQEDSAVYLCASSLGLGLRNEQFFGPGTRLTVL.

This clone occurred once. The chain has TRBV6-2 or TRBV6-3 and TRBJ2-1; 8 bases align to TRBD1. Germline values: CDR1 MNHEY, CDR2 SVGEGT. J gave up 7 bases and V 2 bases, and 7 bases lay outside the gene matches. The CDR3 is made up of 15 amino acids. The CDR3 region is CASSYTQGAWNEQFF. The CDR3 nucleotides read TGTGCCAGCAGTTACACTCAGGGGGCTTGGAATGAGCAGTTCTTC.

The rearrangement links TRBV6-6 to TRBJ2-2, with 9 bases that match TRBD1. Germline CDR1 and CDR2: MNHNY and SVGAGI (reference sequence). The junction had 4 bases not matched to a gene; V was cut back by 5 bases and J by 3 bases. The CDR3 runs 15 residues. CDR3 DNA sequence: TGTGCCAGCAGTACCAGGACAGGGGACACCGGGGAGCTGTTTTTT. This codes for CASSTRTGDTGELFF.

J is TRBJ1-2 and V is TRBV29-1; TRBD1 might be the D (6 bases). The CDR3 totals 12 residues. V was shortened by 5 bases and J by 8 bases, with 15 bases between the two germline ends. Germline loops: CDR1 SQVTM, CDR2 ANQGSEA. The CDR3 protein is CSVNLGQGGYTF. The CDR3 nucleotides read TGCAGCGTTAATTTGGGACAAGGGGGCTACACCTTC.

The chain couples TRBV5-1 to TRBJ2-1, with D perhaps matching TRBD1 (5 bases). Trimming stripped 5 bases from V and 6 bases from J, with 21 bases between. The CDR3 is 16 residues long. Germline CDR1 and CDR2: SGHRS and YFSETQ. The CDR3 DNA follows: TGCGCCAGCAGTCAGCTTGGGCAGGGCGTGGTCAATGAGCAGTTCTTC. This encodes CASSQLGQGVVNEQFF.

The V and J genes are TRBV11-1 and TRBJ2-1, with D maybe TRBD2 (5 bases). The V and J ends lost 1 base and 4 bases respectively, with 8 bases between them. Germline CDR1 is SGHAT and CDR2 is FQDESV (reference sequence). CDR3 length equals 14 residues. CDR3 bases: TGTGCCAGCAGCTTAGAGACTAAGTACAATGAGCAGTTCTTC. Its translation: CASSLETKYNEQFF.

The rearrangement uses TRBV6-5 and TRBJ2-1; 7 bases align to TRBD1. V lost 1 base and J lost 9; bases outside the gene matches: 6. The CDR3 has 14 amino acids. Germline V lookup: CDR1 MNHEY, CDR2 SVGAGI. The CDR3 sequence: CASSYWGQLGEQFF. DNA of the CDR3: TGTGCCAGCAGTTACTGGGGACAGTTGGGTGAGCAGTTCTTC.

The chain recombines TRBV11-2 with TRBJ2-3; TRBD2 is a possible D gene (5 bases). CDR3 length equals 14 residues. Germline CDR1 is SGHAT and CDR2 is FQNNGV. V was cut by 2 bases and J by 8 bases, with 14 bases left in between. The CDR3 DNA follows: TGTGCCAGCAGCTTACGGACTGGGCTGGCTACGCAGTATTTT. Its protein is CASSLRTGLATQYF. Complete variable domain (other parts from reference TRBV11-2 and TRBJ2-3): EAGVAQSPRYKIIEKRQSVAFWCNPISGHATLYWYQQILGQGPKLLIQFQNNGVVDDSQLPKDRFSAERLKGVDSTLKIQPAKLEDSAVYLCASSLRTGLATQYFGPGTRLTVL.

The gene calls are TRBV19 and TRBJ1-2; D perhaps matches TRBD1 (5 bases). V was clipped by 6 bases and J by 8 bases, with 13 bases between them. In germline, CDR1 is LNHDA, CDR2 SQIVND (reference sequence). The CDR3 length is 12 residues. This chain's CDR3 is CASRGRVGGYTF. The CDR3 DNA reads TGTGCCAGTAGGGGCAGGGTCGGAGGCTACACCTTC.